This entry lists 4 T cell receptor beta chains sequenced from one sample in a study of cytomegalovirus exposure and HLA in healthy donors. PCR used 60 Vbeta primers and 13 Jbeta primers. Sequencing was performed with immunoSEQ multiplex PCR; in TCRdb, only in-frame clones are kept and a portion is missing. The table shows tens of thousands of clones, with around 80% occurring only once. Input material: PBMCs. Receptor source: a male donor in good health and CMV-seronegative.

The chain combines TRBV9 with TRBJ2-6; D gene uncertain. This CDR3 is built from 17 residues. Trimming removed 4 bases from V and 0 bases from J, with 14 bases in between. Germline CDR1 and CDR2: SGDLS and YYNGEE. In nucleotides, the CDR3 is TGTGCCAGCAGCCCCGAAATTTACTCCTCTGGGGCCAACGTCCTGACTTTC. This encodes CASSPEIYSSGANVLTF.

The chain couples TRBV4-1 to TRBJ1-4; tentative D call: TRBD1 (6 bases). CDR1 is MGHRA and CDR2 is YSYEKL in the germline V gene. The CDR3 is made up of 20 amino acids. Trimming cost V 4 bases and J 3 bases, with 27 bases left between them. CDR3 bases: TGCGCCAGCAGCCCGCGCTCGCCACCCTCGGGGGGCCGATCTAATGAAAAACTGTTTTTT. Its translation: CASSPRSPPSGGRSNEKLFF.

DNA for the CDR3: TGTGCCAGCAGCTTGAACGGAGGCACCGGGGAGCTGTTTTTT. Amino acids: CASSLNGGTGELFF. This chain links TRBV5-4 with TRBJ2-2; possibly TRBD2 for D (5 bases). The ends were cut back, 1 base at V and 4 bases at J, with 8 bases in the middle. The CDR3 is 14 residues long. Germline CDR1 is SGHNT and CDR2 is YYREEE (reference sequence).

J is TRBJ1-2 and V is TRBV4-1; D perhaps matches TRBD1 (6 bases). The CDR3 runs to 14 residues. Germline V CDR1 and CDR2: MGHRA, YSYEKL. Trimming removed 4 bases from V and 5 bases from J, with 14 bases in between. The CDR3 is CASSRTESNYGYTF. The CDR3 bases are TGCGCCAGCAGCCGGACAGAAAGCAATTATGGCTACACCTTC.